The 30 T cell receptor beta chains in this list originate from one sample, sequenced in a study of blood T cells in healthy people across ages. Together with a sample-barcoded 5' primer, a J-beta primer mix was included in a second PCR lasting about 6 to 11 cycles. MiXCR, applied by TCRdb to the 5' RACE reads, yields one record per CDR3 protein. Here the sample spans hundreds of thousands of distinct CDR3 sequences, 20% to 25% being singletons. What was sequenced was blood. The receptors here all came from a man in his 70s in good health.

This clonotype was observed a few times. The V gene is TRBV9, the J gene TRBJ2-5; TRBD2 aligns across 14 bases. V trimming: 4 bases; J trimming: 5 bases; junction bases outside the gene matches: 7. CDR3 length equals 16 residues. CDR1 and CDR2 (germline): SGDLS, YYNGEE. CDR3 DNA: TGTGCCAGCAGCAACGGACTAGCGGGAGGAGGGGAGACCCAGTACTTC. This translates into CASSNGLAGGGETQYF.

This clonotype has a single count. The rearrangement uses TRBV2 and TRBJ2-1; D is ambiguous. The CDR3 is made up of 16 amino acids. V shed 8 bases and J shed 1 base, with 18 bases lying between them. Looked up from germline, CDR1 is SNHLY and CDR2 is FYNNEI. Here the CDR3 DNA reads TGTGCCAGCCGCCCCGGCGGATCCCATTCCTACAATGAGCAGTTCTTC. It specifies CASRPGGSHSYNEQFF.

This clonotype was seen a few times. This chain connects TRBV21-1 to TRBJ2-1. TRBV21-1 is tagged as a pseudogene. The CDR3 has 17 residues. For the CDR3, the DNA is TGTGCCAGCAGCAAAGTCGTGCGCGGGAGCTCCTACAATGAGCAGTTCTTC. As protein: CASSKVVRGSSYNEQFF.

This clonotype has a count of ten or more. The chain combines TRBV9 with TRBJ2-3; D not certain. This CDR3 is built from 13 residues. V lost 4 bases and J 3 bases, leaving 9 bases between the germline ends. CDR1 is SGDLS, CDR2 YYNGEE, per germline. As DNA, the CDR3 is TGTGCCAGCAGCCTGGCTAGTACAGATACGCAGTATTTT. This sequence encodes CASSLASTDTQYF.

This clonotype appeared many times. This chain joins TRBV5-1 and TRBJ2-5; 10 bases match TRBD2. The V segment lost 4 bases and the J segment 2 bases; nucleotides outside the gene matches: 5. Per germline, CDR1 SGHRS and CDR2 YFSETQ. The CDR3 runs 15 residues. Written as DNA, the CDR3 is TGCGCCAGCAGCGGGGGACTAGCGCCTCAAGAGACCCAGTACTTC. This translates into CASSGGLAPQETQYF.

Only a few counts were recorded for this clonotype. Mismatch with germline at one junction end may stem from a read error. The gene calls are TRBV10-3 and TRBJ1-2, with 7 bases identical to TRBD1. Germline values: CDR1 ENHRY, CDR2 SYGVKD. CDR3 length: 13 amino acids. CDR3: CAIRAGQNYGYTF. The CDR3 DNA follows: TGTGCCATCAGGGCGGGACAGAACTATGGTTACACCTTC.

The CDR3 bases are TGCAGTGCTGCCCCTAGCGGAAGCTCCTACGAGCAGTACTTC. This sequence encodes CSAAPSGSSYEQYF. The chain joins TRBV20-1 to TRBJ2-7; TRBD2 agrees at 7 bases. The V segment lost 5 bases and the J segment 0 bases; nucleotides outside the gene matches: 7. The CDR3 sequence is 14 residues long. In germline, CDR1 is DFQATT, CDR2 SNEGSKA (reference sequence).

This clonotype was recorded a few times. CDR3 protein: CASSYSARTGVGSPLHF. CDR3 nucleotide sequence: TGTGCCAGCAGTTACTCGGCAAGAACAGGGGTCGGGTCACCCCTCCACTTT. The chain is built from TRBV6-5 and TRBJ1-6, with 7 bases fitting TRBD1. CDR3 size: 17 residues. The V segment lost 0 bases and the J segment 10 bases; nucleotides outside the gene matches: 12. Germline loops: CDR1 MNHEY, CDR2 SVGAGI.

J is TRBJ2-2 and V is TRBV20-1; TRBD2 aligns across 11 bases. V trimming: 6 bases; J trimming: 9 bases; junction bases outside the gene matches: 9. Germline V gives CDR1 DFQATT, CDR2 SNEGSKA (reference sequence). There are 14 residues in the CDR3. As DNA, the CDR3 is TGCAGTGCAACCTCTAGCGGGAGGTCCCGGGAGCTGTTTTTT. It translates to CSATSSGRSRELFF.

This chain connects TRBV25-1 to TRBJ2-3, with TRBD1 matching over 8 bases. The ends lost 6 bases at V and 7 bases at J; junction bases unmatched: 12. Per the germline V gene, CDR1 is MGHDK and CDR2 is SYGVNS. CDR3 length: 15 amino acids. For the CDR3, the DNA is TGTGCCAGCAGGGCGGGGACAGGCCGGATGAATACGCAGTATTTT. Encoded protein: CASRAGTGRMNTQYF.

The chain recombines TRBV20-1 with TRBJ2-5; TRBD2 aligns across 7 bases. The CDR3 runs to 15 residues. CDR1 is DFQATT, CDR2 SNEGSKA, per germline (reference sequence). V lost 0 bases to trimming and J lost 1 base; unmatched junction nucleotides: 5. This CDR3 is CSARDVTSAQETQYF. CDR3 sequence (DNA): TGCAGTGCTAGAGATGTTACTAGCGCCCAAGAGACCCAGTACTTC.

This clonotype has a handful of counts. V gene TRBV10-3 combines with J gene TRBJ2-1; TRBD2 matches 14 bases. The V gene's germline CDR1 is ENHRY and CDR2 SYGVKD. The ends lost 4 bases at V and 8 bases at J; junction bases unmatched: 7. The length of the CDR3 is 16 residues. CDR3 in amino acids: CAISGKPGLAGDEQFF. DNA for the CDR3: TGTGCCATCAGTGGAAAACCGGGACTAGCGGGAGATGAGCAGTTCTTC.

The chain recombines TRBV6-1 with TRBJ1-2; D is undetermined. The CDR3 loop spans 14 amino acids. The V end lost 6 bases, the J end lost 3 bases, and 14 bases lay between the germline ends. The V gene's germline CDR1 is MNHNS and CDR2 SASEGT. The CDR3 reads CASRRDGGDYGYTF. The CDR3 nucleotides are TGTGCCAGCAGAAGAGACGGAGGCGACTATGGCTACACCTTC.

A few counts support this clonotype. The CDR3 is CASSRHLTGITEAFF. The CDR3 nucleotides are TGTGCCAGCAGCCGACATTTGACAGGGATCACTGAAGCTTTCTTT. The chain combines TRBV3-1 with TRBJ1-1; 7 nucleotides match TRBD1. Germline CDR1 is LGHDT and CDR2 is YNNKEL (reference sequence). This CDR3 has 15 amino acids. V dropped 4 bases and J dropped 4; count of bases not matched to a gene: 9.

This clonotype appeared many times. V gene TRBV12-3 or TRBV12-4 combines with J gene TRBJ2-5; D ambiguous. This CDR3 is built from 12 residues. V was clipped by 3 bases and J by 4 bases, with 6 bases between them. This CDR3 is CASSLSTETQYF. In nucleotides, the CDR3 is TGTGCCAGCAGTTTGAGCACAGAGACCCAGTACTTC.

This sequence joins TRBV5-4 and TRBJ2-1, with D perhaps TRBD1 (5 bases). CDR3 size: 17 residues. Trimming stripped 4 bases from V and 3 bases from J, with 20 bases between. Germline CDR1 reads SGHNT; CDR2 reads YYREEE (reference sequence). This CDR3 is CASSPPSRTTNYNEQFF. The CDR3 DNA is TGTGCCAGCAGCCCGCCCTCGAGGACAACAAACTACAATGAGCAGTTCTTC.

This clonotype was seen once. The chain uses TRBV12-3 or TRBV12-4 and TRBJ2-7; D is undetermined. This CDR3 is built from 11 residues. The V gene lost 4 bases and the J gene lost 5 bases, with 6 bases spanning the gap. The CDR3 spells CASSSRNEQYF. In DNA, the CDR3 is TGTGCCAGCAGTTCAAGGAACGAGCAGTACTTC.

This clonotype was picked up many times. The genes are TRBV14 and TRBJ1-2; a possible D gene is TRBD1 (5 bases). The CDR3 spans 14 residues. Germline assignment: CDR1 SGHDN and CDR2 FVKESK. V was trimmed by 2 bases and J by 5 bases, leaving 12 bases between them. CDR3 nucleotide sequence: TGTGCCAGCAGCCAAAGTTCGGGACTGTATGGCTACACCTTC. Its protein is CASSQSSGLYGYTF.

The rearrangement uses TRBV4-1 and TRBJ1-6; 7 bases line up with TRBD1. The CDR3 sequence is 16 residues long. With 1 base clipped from V and 7 bases from J, the junction kept 7 bases outside the gene matches. Looked up from germline, CDR1 is MGHRA and CDR2 is YSYEKL. CDR3 amino acids: CASSQVPGGSNSPLHF. CDR3 DNA: TGCGCCAGCAGCCAAGTGCCAGGGGGATCCAATTCACCCCTCCACTTT.

This clonotype was counted only a few times. The chain links TRBV6-2 or TRBV6-3 to TRBJ2-7, with 8 bases matching TRBD2. CDR3 length equals 14 residues. Germline trimming cut 6 bases from V and 3 bases from J; bases unmatched to any gene: 7. From germline, CDR1 is MNHEY and CDR2 SVGEGT. CDR3 protein: CASSPGGGIYEQYF. The CDR3 nucleotides read TGTGCCAGCAGCCCCGGGGGGGGCATCTACGAGCAGTACTTC.

Concerning this clonotype itself: A much bigger clone sits one base away, suggesting this may be a read error. The V gene is TRBV27, the J gene TRBJ2-7; D is unclear. The CDR3 runs 14 residues. Per the germline V gene, CDR1 is MNHEY and CDR2 is SMNVEV (reference sequence). Trimming removed 2 bases from V and 3 bases from J, with 11 bases in between. This CDR3 reads CASSLPSFHYEQYF. CDR3 in DNA: TGTGCCAGCAGTTTACCGAGTTTCCACTACGAGCAGTACTTC.

This clonotype appeared many times. This chain uses TRBV5-1 with TRBJ1-4, with 10 positions matching TRBD1. The CDR3 extends over 17 amino acids. V dropped 4 bases and J dropped 0; count of bases not matched to a gene: 6. Germline-derived CDR1 and CDR2 are SGHRS and YFSETQ. The CDR3 protein is CASSGTGVPATNEKLFF. CDR3 coding DNA: TGCGCCAGCAGCGGGACAGGGGTCCCTGCAACTAATGAAAAACTGTTTTTT.

This rearrangement joins TRBV20-1 to TRBJ2-4; D is possibly TRBD2 (6 bases). There are 17 residues in the CDR3. Trimming took 0 bases from V and 6 from J, leaving 21 bases between them. The germline V gene has CDR1 DFQATT and CDR2 SNEGSKA (reference sequence). As DNA, the CDR3 is TGCAGTGCTAGAGAGGGCCTCCTCGGGACTGGGAGAAACATTCAGTACTTC. Its translation is CSAREGLLGTGRNIQYF.

V is TRBV18 and J is TRBJ2-1; 10 bases line up with TRBD2. Germline V CDR1 and CDR2: KGHSH, LQKENI. The ends lost 2 bases at V and 8 bases at J; junction bases unmatched: 12. The CDR3 runs 17 residues. The CDR3 DNA sequence: TGTGCCAGCTCACCAGGCATGCCGGGACTAGCGACGGATGAGCAGTTCTTC. Its protein product is CASSPGMPGLATDEQFF. The full variable domain, with the rest looked up from reference TRBV18 and TRBJ2-1, is NAGVMQNPRHLVRRRGQEARLRCSPMKGHSHVYWYRQLPEEGLKFMVYLQKENIIDESGMPKERFSAEFPKEGPSILRIQQVVRGDSAAYFCASSPGMPGLATDEQFFGPGTRLTVL.

The rearrangement uses TRBV5-6 and TRBJ2-2; 8 nucleotides line up with TRBD2. There are 16 residues in the CDR3. The germline V gene has CDR1 SGHDT and CDR2 YYEEEE. J gave up 6 bases and V 4 bases, and 11 bases lay outside the gene matches. CDR3 sequence: CASSAGGRVDAGELFF. The CDR3 DNA sequence: TGTGCCAGCAGCGCGGGAGGCAGGGTTGACGCCGGGGAGCTGTTTTTT.

The chain couples TRBV20-1 to TRBJ2-2; the D gene is possibly TRBD1 (6 bases). CDR3 length equals 12 residues. In germline, CDR1 is DFQATT, CDR2 SNEGSKA (reference sequence). Trimming took 7 bases from V and 6 from J, leaving 12 bases between them. This CDR3 reads CSVRGAAGELFF. The DNA of the CDR3 is TGCAGTGTCAGGGGAGCTGCCGGGGAGCTGTTTTTT.

This clonotype was observed once. The chain carries TRBV20-1 and TRBJ1-5; weak D call: TRBD1 (6 bases). The CDR3 has 14 residues. Deletions cut 0 bases from V and 5 bases from J, with 11 bases between. Germline lookup yields CDR1 DFQATT and CDR2 SNEGSKA (reference sequence). Here the CDR3 DNA reads TGCAGTGCTAGAGATTATTGGGGGCATCAGCCCCAGCATTTT. It yields the protein CSARDYWGHQPQHF.

This chain's CDR3 is CAISSQGGETQYF. In nucleotides, the CDR3 is TGTGCCATCAGTTCACAGGGCGGAGAGACCCAGTACTTC. The gene calls are TRBV10-3 and TRBJ2-5, with D perhaps TRBD1 (6 bases). V shed 5 bases and J shed 4 bases, with 11 bases lying between them. The germline gives CDR1 ENHRY, CDR2 SYGVKD. The CDR3 spans 13 residues.

The V gene is TRBV3-1, the J gene TRBJ2-3; 7 bases map to TRBD1. The J segment lost 3 bases and the V segment lost 9 bases, leaving 12 bases of the junction unmatched. The CDR3 extends over 15 amino acids. CDR1 LGHDT and CDR2 YNNKEL come from the germline V gene (reference sequence). The CDR3 spells CASRWGTRGTDTQYF. CDR3 sequence (DNA): TGTGCCAGTCGATGGGGGACCAGGGGGACAGATACGCAGTATTTT.

This clonotype was picked up many times. CDR3 region: CSVVEGVETQYF. In DNA form, the CDR3 reads TGCAGCGTTGTTGAGGGGGTGGAGACCCAGTACTTC. The chain links TRBV29-1 to TRBJ2-5; a weak D match, TRBD1 (6 bases). CDR1 and CDR2 (germline): SQVTM, ANQGSEA. Trimming left V 4 bases short and J 5 bases short, with 11 bases between. The CDR3 extends over 12 amino acids.